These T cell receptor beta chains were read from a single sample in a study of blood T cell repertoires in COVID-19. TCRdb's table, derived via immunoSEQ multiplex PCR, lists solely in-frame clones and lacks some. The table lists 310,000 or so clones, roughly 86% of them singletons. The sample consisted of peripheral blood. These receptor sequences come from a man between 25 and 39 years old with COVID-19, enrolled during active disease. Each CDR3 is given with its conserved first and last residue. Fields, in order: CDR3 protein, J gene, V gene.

cdr3_aa: CASSLRSGEAFF
j_call: TRBJ1-1
v_call: TRBV11-3

cdr3_aa: CAISELAQAFSSGNTIYF
j_call: TRBJ1-3
v_call: TRBV10-3

cdr3_aa: CASSISGKSSYEQYF
j_call: TRBJ2-7
v_call: TRBV5-1

cdr3_aa: CASSMRTSGGPLEAQYF
j_call: TRBJ2-3
v_call: TRBV27

cdr3_aa: CASSFGLEAFF
j_call: TRBJ1-1
v_call: TRBV5-4

cdr3_aa: CASLPYEQYF
j_call: TRBJ2-7
v_call: TRBV27

cdr3_aa: CASSVEGGDNEQFF
j_call: TRBJ2-1
v_call: TRBV9

cdr3_aa: CSVEWYNEQFF
j_call: TRBJ2-1
v_call: TRBV29-1

cdr3_aa: CASSANPPGLRLNEQFF
j_call: TRBJ2-1
v_call: TRBV6-1

cdr3_aa: CSGGTGYNEQFF
j_call: TRBJ2-1
v_call: TRBV29-1

cdr3_aa: CASSFAGVRSNQPQHF
j_call: TRBJ1-5
v_call: TRBV19

cdr3_aa: CASSLVGSGGYYNEQFF
j_call: TRBJ2-1
v_call: TRBV11-2

cdr3_aa: CASSQSTSGGETQYF
j_call: TRBJ2-5
v_call: TRBV4-2

cdr3_aa: CASERQGNTGELFF
j_call: TRBJ2-2
v_call: TRBV19

cdr3_aa: CASSVGTANTGELFF
j_call: TRBJ2-2
v_call: TRBV9

cdr3_aa: CASSIQNPTGYNQPQHF
j_call: TRBJ1-5
v_call: TRBV18

cdr3_aa: CASSRQGFPLAKNIQYF
j_call: TRBJ2-4
v_call: TRBV18

cdr3_aa: CASSPAVVEQYF
j_call: TRBJ2-7
v_call: TRBV6-2/TRBV6-3

cdr3_aa: CASSPDSGYTF
j_call: TRBJ1-2
v_call: TRBV2

cdr3_aa: CASSWTGNTEAFF
j_call: TRBJ1-1
v_call: TRBV27

cdr3_aa: CASSQKTETGTNTEAFF
j_call: TRBJ1-1
v_call: TRBV4-3

cdr3_aa: CASSDGQLMNTEAFF
j_call: TRBJ1-1
v_call: TRBV2

cdr3_aa: CASSFGGYEQYF
j_call: TRBJ2-7
v_call: TRBV12-3/TRBV12-4

cdr3_aa: CASSLDQGRDGYTF
j_call: TRBJ1-2
v_call: TRBV5-1

cdr3_aa: CASRRGLHTGELFF
j_call: TRBJ2-2
v_call: TRBV6-5

cdr3_aa: CASSQGTDRPSSYNEQFF
j_call: TRBJ2-1
v_call: TRBV4-2